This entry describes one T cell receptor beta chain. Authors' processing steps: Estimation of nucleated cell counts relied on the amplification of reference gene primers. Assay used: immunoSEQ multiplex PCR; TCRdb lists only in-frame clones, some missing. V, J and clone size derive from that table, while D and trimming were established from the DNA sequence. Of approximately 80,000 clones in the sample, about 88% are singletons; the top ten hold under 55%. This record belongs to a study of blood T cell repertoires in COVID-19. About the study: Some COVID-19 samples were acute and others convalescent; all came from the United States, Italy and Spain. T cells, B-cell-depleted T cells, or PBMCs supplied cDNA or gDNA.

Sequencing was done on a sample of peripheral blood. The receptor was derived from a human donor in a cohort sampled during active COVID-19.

The CDR3 here is CASTMGGENIQYF. DNA for the CDR3: TGTGCCAGCACTATGGGCGGGGAAAACATTCAGTACTTC. This chain connects TRBV7-9 to TRBJ2-4, with D possibly TRBD2 on 6 matching bases. Between the trimmed V and J ends, which lost 7 bases and 5 bases, there was a span of 12 bases. Germline assignment: CDR1 SEHNR and CDR2 FQNEAQ (reference sequence). The CDR3 runs 13 residues.